This is a list of T cell receptor beta chains from one sample in a study of cytomegalovirus exposure and HLA in healthy donors. Sequenced by immunoSEQ multiplex PCR; TCRdb stores in-frame clones only, minus some. Listed are 100,000 to 150,000 clones; about 0.93% falls within the top ten. Sequencing used PBMCs. Receptors originate from a man aged 18 to 35 in good health and CMV-seronegative. CDR3s include the opening cysteine and the closing phenylalanine or tryptophan. A D gene is named only where the DNA matches it firmly.

V gene	J gene	D gene	CDR3 protein	CDR3 DNA
TRBV5-1	TRBJ2-1	TRBD1	CASSLSQGAAYNEQFF	TGCGCCAGCAGCTTGAGCCAGGGGGCAGCCTACAATGAGCAGTTCTTC
TRBV18	TRBJ2-3	TRBD2	CASSPGTRGTDTQYF	TGTGCCAGCTCACCCGGGACTAGGGGCACAGATACGCAGTATTTT
TRBV27	TRBJ1-2	NA	CASSFRGAEANYGYTF	TGTGCCAGCAGTTTCCGGGGGGCCGAAGCTAACTATGGCTACACCTTC
TRBV30	TRBJ2-5	TRBD1	CAWSKDRGRETQYF	TGTGCCTGGAGCAAGGACAGGGGGCGGGAGACCCAGTACTTC
TRBV14	TRBJ2-7	TRBD2	CASSQEGSGSTHEQYF	TGTGCCAGCAGCCAAGAAGGAAGCGGGAGCACCCACGAGCAGTACTTC
TRBV6-6	TRBJ2-3	NA	CASSYSIPGGDTQYF	TGTGCCAGCAGTTACTCGATTCCTGGCGGAGATACGCAGTATTTT
TRBV19	TRBJ1-2	TRBD1	CASSIPGQDYGYTF	TGTGCCAGTAGTATACCGGGACAGGACTATGGCTACACCTTC
TRBV6-5	TRBJ1-1	NA	CASSLLWGGNTEAFF	TGTGCCAGCAGTTTACTTTGGGGGGGGAACACTGAAGCTTTCTTT
TRBV7-9	TRBJ1-2	NA	CASSLGFGQSNYGYTF	TGTGCCAGCAGCTTGGGCTTTGGACAGAGTAACTATGGCTACACCTTC
TRBV7-3	TRBJ1-5	NA	CASSSGNPPQHF	TGTGCCAGCAGCTCGGGGAACCCGCCCCAGCATTTT
TRBV4-1	TRBJ1-3	TRBD1	CASSQDGQGSVGGNTIYF	TGCGCCAGCAGCCAAGACGGACAGGGGTCAGTTGGTGGAAACACCATATATTTT
TRBV6-5	TRBJ2-7	NA	CASSYSAGSYEQYF	TGTGCCAGCAGTTACTCGGCGGGCTCCTACGAGCAGTACTTC
TRBV10-1	TRBJ2-4	NA	CASSEGGTKNIQYF	TGCGCCAGCAGTGAGGGAGGGACCAAAAACATTCAGTACTTC
TRBV10-3	TRBJ1-1	NA	CASRGAPGAAEAFF	TGTGCCTCCCGGGGGGCGCCAGGGGCGGCTGAAGCTTTCTTT
TRBV10-3	TRBJ2-7	NA	CAISGPYEQYF	TGTGCCATCAGTGGCCCTTACGAGCAGTACTTC
TRBV6-1	TRBJ1-2	NA	CASSEDQQGIYGYTF	TGTGCCAGCAGTGAAGATCAGCAGGGAATCTATGGCTACACCTTC
TRBV23-1	TRBJ2-1	NA	CASSQPGQVYNEQFF	TGCGCCAGCAGTCAACCGGGACAAGTATACAATGAGCAGTTCTTC
TRBV9	TRBJ2-1	NA	CASSAKSSYNEQFF	TGTGCCAGCAGCGCGAAGAGCTCCTACAATGAGCAGTTCTTC
TRBV5-4	TRBJ1-1	NA	CASSLGSERVTEAFF	TGTGCCAGCAGCTTGGGGAGTGAGAGGGTCACTGAAGCTTTCTTT
TRBV18	TRBJ2-3	NA	CASSAALGTDTQYF	TGTGCCAGCTCTGCGGCTTTGGGCACAGATACGCAGTATTTT
TRBV5-5	TRBJ1-6	NA	CASSLDPGVNSPLHF	TGTGCCAGCAGCTTGGATCCGGGTGTGAATTCACCCCTCCACTTT
TRBV6-5	TRBJ1-1	TRBD1	CASSWGTGAFF	TGTGCCAGCAGTTGGGGGACAGGAGCTTTCTTT
TRBV5-1	TRBJ2-2	NA	CASSSKGVRGQNTGELFF	TGCGCCAGCAGCTCTAAGGGGGTTAGGGGCCAAAACACCGGGGAGCTGTTTTTT
TRBV30	TRBJ1-5	NA	CAWSRGLFDQPQHF	TGTGCCTGGAGCCGGGGACTTTTCGATCAGCCCCAGCATTTT
TRBV4-1	TRBJ2-7	NA	CASSRSLGHSYEQYF	TGCGCCAGCAGCCGAAGTCTGGGCCACTCCTACGAGCAGTACTTC